This T cell receptor (beta chain) appears in the sequencing data of a study of T cells in localized non-small cell lung cancer. Findings and limits, study-wide: Longer overall survival accompanied higher blood T cell density. As only one tumor region underwent sequencing, heterogeneity remains possible. When the top 100 tumor clones were examined, a median around 58 of them also appeared in the adjacent lung, which was paired and uninvolved. Exceeding tumor, uninvolved adjacent lung had the highest T cell clonality.

Between the trimmed V and J ends, which lost 6 bases and 3 bases, there was a span of 14 bases. CDR1 is MNHEY, CDR2 SVGAGI, per germline. The CDR3 consists of 14 residues. Sequenced by immunoSEQ multiplex PCR; TCRdb stores in-frame clones only, minus some. The table lists 35,000 to 45,000 clones, more than 85% of them singletons, with roughly 6.9% in the top ten. A remark on this clone: Its antigen remains unidentified.

This clonotype was obtained from a woman between 18 and 55 years old with stage III lung adenocarcinoma. This sample comprised peripheral blood, obtained before any cancer treatment. V is TRBV6-5 and J is TRBJ1-2; D is unresolved. CDR3 nucleotide sequence: TGTGCCAGCAGGACTGACCCCGGAGACTATGGCTACACCTTC. The encoded protein is CASRTDPGDYGYTF.